These 31 T cell receptor beta chains were sequenced from one sample in a study of blood T cell repertoires in COVID-19. Profiled with immunoSEQ multiplex PCR; TCRdb holds only in-frame clones, not every one. The table has under 15,000 clones, about nine tenths seen once. The sequencing sample was made of peripheral blood. These receptors originate from a woman aged 70 to 79 with active COVID-19.

The CDR3 DNA follows: TGTGCCAGTAGTTCCCAGACAGGGGGGAACACTGAAGCTTTCTTT. Its protein is CASSSQTGGNTEAFF. The chain is built from TRBV19 and TRBJ1-1; 9 nucleotides agree with TRBD1. The CDR3 consists of 15 residues. Germline trimming cut 5 bases from V and 1 base from J; bases unmatched to any gene: 5. Germline-derived CDR1 and CDR2 are LNHDA and SQIVND (reference sequence).

The sample holds one count of this clone. V gene TRBV2 combines with J gene TRBJ2-7; TRBD2 might be the D (5 bases). CDR3 length equals 14 residues. Germline V lookup: CDR1 SNHLY, CDR2 FYNNEI. V lost 6 bases and J 6 bases, leaving 18 bases between the germline ends. DNA for the CDR3: TGTGCCAGCAGAGCGGATCTACATCTTGGCGAGCAGTACTTC. Translation gives CASRADLHLGEQYF.

The J gene is TRBJ2-1, the V gene TRBV5-1; 10 bases map to TRBD1. Germline CDR1 SGHRS, CDR2 YFSETQ. V lost 4 bases and J lost 8; bases outside the gene matches: 6. The CDR3 is made up of 14 amino acids. This CDR3 is CASSAGQGSYEQFF. In nucleotides, the CDR3 is TGCGCCAGCAGCGCGGGACAGGGGTCATATGAGCAGTTCTTC.

The chain has TRBV14 and TRBJ1-1; no firm D call. The CDR3 has 16 residues. V lost 2 bases and J 1 base, leaving 14 bases between the germline ends. Germline V gene sequence: CDR1 SGHDN, CDR2 FVKESK. CDR3 sequence reads: CASSQHWEGRNTEAFF. CDR3 DNA: TGTGCCAGCAGCCAACACTGGGAAGGGAGGAACACTGAAGCTTTCTTT.

The CDR3 reads CASSIDHSYEQYF. The CDR3 coding sequence is TGTGCCAGTAGTATAGACCACTCCTACGAGCAGTACTTC. J is TRBJ2-7 and V is TRBV19; unclear D gene. Per the germline V gene, CDR1 is LNHDA and CDR2 is SQIVND (reference sequence). This CDR3 spans 13 amino acids. V lost 0 bases and J 0 bases, leaving 3 bases between the germline ends.

This sequence joins TRBV5-4 and TRBJ2-3; 10 bases align to TRBD1. Germline loops: CDR1 SGHNT, CDR2 YYREEE (reference sequence). The trim removed 3 bases at V and 1 base at J, leaving 5 bases unmatched. The CDR3 totals 16 residues. CDR3 residues: CASSSVGTGGTDTQYF. Written as DNA, the CDR3 is TGTGCCAGCAGCTCAGTCGGGACAGGGGGCACAGATACGCAGTATTTT.

This sequence joins TRBV5-1 and TRBJ2-5; D may be TRBD2 (6 bases). V shed 2 bases and J shed 5 bases, with 25 bases lying between them. The germline V gene has CDR1 SGHRS and CDR2 YFSETQ. CDR3 length: 18 amino acids. CDR3 nucleotides: TGCGCCAGCAGCTTACGACTAGTAGCGTCCGGGTATCCTGAGACCCAGTACTTC. Translation gives CASSLRLVASGYPETQYF.

This chain connects TRBV2 to TRBJ1-6, with TRBD1 as a possible D gene (6 bases). The V gene lost 6 bases and the J gene lost 4 bases, with 10 bases spanning the gap. Germline assignment: CDR1 SNHLY and CDR2 FYNNEI. The CDR3 sequence is 14 residues long. CDR3: CASSPGQYNSPLHF. The CDR3 nucleotides read TGTGCCAGCAGCCCGGGACAATATAATTCACCCCTCCACTTT.

V gene TRBV5-8 combines with J gene TRBJ2-5; 13 nucleotides agree with TRBD2. The CDR3 spans 15 residues. The germline gives CDR1 SGHTS, CDR2 YDEGEE. V trimming: 2 bases; J trimming: 6 bases; junction bases outside the gene matches: 4. CDR3 sequence: CASSFGTSGIKTQYF. For the CDR3, the DNA is TGTGCCAGCAGCTTCGGGACTAGCGGGATAAAGACCCAGTACTTC.

The chain recombines TRBV21-1 with TRBJ2-1; TRBD2, the table's D call, was not compared with the DNA. TRBV21-1 is a pseudogene. CDR3 length equals 24 residues. The CDR3 here is CASSKVCTSGSSSTLPGEYNEQFF. The CDR3 nucleotides read TGTGCCAGCAGCAAAGTTTGTACTAGCGGGAGTTCTAGTACCCTCCCGGGCGAATACAATGAGCAGTTCTTC.

This chain joins TRBV6-5 and TRBJ1-6; possibly TRBD1 for D (6 bases). This CDR3 region has 15 residues. Germline V gene lookup returns CDR1 MNHEY and CDR2 SVGAGI. Trimming pared 6 bases from V and 10 bases from J, leaving 19 bases between. The CDR3 sequence is CASSRGQWAESPLHF. Here the CDR3 DNA reads TGTGCCAGCAGCAGAGGACAGTGGGCTGAATCACCCCTCCACTTT.

CDR3 residues: CASSPYQGRDTQYF. The CDR3 nucleotides read TGTGCCAGCAGCCCCTATCAGGGGCGCGATACGCAGTATTTT. The chain links TRBV9 to TRBJ2-3, with a possible D match to TRBD1 (6 bases). Between the trimmed V and J ends, which lost 4 bases and 6 bases, there was a span of 15 bases. Germline values: CDR1 SGDLS, CDR2 YYNGEE. There are 14 residues in the CDR3. The whole variable domain, filled in from reference TRBV9 and TRBJ2-3, reads DSGVTQTPKHLITATGQRVTLRCSPRSGDLSVYWYQQSLDQGLQFLIQYYNGEERAKGNILERFSAQQFPDLHSELNLSSLELGDSALYFCASSPYQGRDTQYFGPGTRLTVL.

This chain uses TRBV7-3 with TRBJ2-3; D remains unclear. Trimming took 2 bases from V and 5 from J, leaving 5 bases between them. The CDR3 totals 12 residues. The germline V gene has CDR1 SGHTA and CDR2 FQGTGA. The CDR3 region is CASSLFGDTQYF. The CDR3, as DNA: TGTGCCAGCAGCTTATTCGGAGATACGCAGTATTTT. The full variable domain, its missing parts supplied by reference TRBV7-3 and TRBJ2-3, is GAGVSQTPSNKVTEKGKYVELRCDPISGHTALYWYRQSLGQGPEFLIYFQGTGAADDSGLPNDRFFAVRPEGSVSTLKIQRTERGDSAVYLCASSLFGDTQYFGPGTRLTVL.

V usage is TRBV7-2 and J usage is TRBJ2-3; TRBD2 agrees at 9 bases. In germline, CDR1 is SGHTA, CDR2 FQGNSA. Trimming took 1 base from V and 11 from J; bases not matched to a gene: 7. The CDR3 consists of 14 residues. As DNA, the CDR3 is TGTGCCAGCAGCTTAGACCTAGCGGGGCATGGGCAGTATTTT. Translated: CASSLDLAGHGQYF. The full variable domain, completed using reference TRBV7-2 and TRBJ2-3, is GAGVSQSPSNKVTEKGKDVELRCDPISGHTALYWYRQSLGQGLEFLIYFQGNSAPDKSGLPSDRFSAERTGGSVSTLTIQRTQQEDSAVYLCASSLDLAGHGQYFGPGTRLTVL.

The chain carries TRBV30 and TRBJ1-6; 10 bases agree with TRBD1. The CDR3 contains 17 residues. V was pared by 3 bases and J by 1 base, with 6 bases of the junction left unmatched. The germline gives CDR1 GTSNPN, CDR2 SVGIG (reference sequence). CDR3 nucleotides: TGTGCCTGGAGGGGGGGACAGGGGAGGTCCTATAATTCACCCCTCCACTTT. This gives the protein CAWRGGQGRSYNSPLHF. Full variable domain (outside the CDR3, taken from reference TRBV30 and TRBJ1-6): SQTIHQWPATLVQPVGSPLSLECTVEGTSNPNLYWYRQAAGRGLQLLFYSVGIGQISSEVPQNLSASRPQDRQFILSSKKLLLSDSGFYLCAWRGGQGRSYNSPLHFGNGTRLTVT.

This rearrangement joins TRBV6-4 to TRBJ2-1, with 8 bases fitting TRBD1. The CDR3 length is 15 residues. The V and J ends lost 5 bases and 1 base, in that order; junction bases with no gene match: 4. The germline V gene has CDR1 MRHNA and CDR2 SNTAGT. The CDR3 loop is CASSNTGGSYNEQFF. In DNA, the CDR3 is TGTGCCAGCAGTAATACAGGGGGTTCCTACAATGAGCAGTTCTTC.

The V and J genes are TRBV27 and TRBJ2-1; TRBD1 might be the D (5 bases). The CDR3 has 20 amino acids. With 5 bases removed from V and 0 bases from J, the gap between germline ends came to 26 bases. The germline V gene encodes CDR1 MNHEY and CDR2 SMNVEV (reference sequence). This CDR3 reads CASSRNRGHQLSSSYNEQFF. The CDR3 DNA is TGTGCCAGCAGTCGCAACCGTGGACACCAGTTGAGTAGCTCCTACAATGAGCAGTTCTTC.

This chain connects TRBV11-2 to TRBJ2-1; no reliable D call. This CDR3 contains 12 residues. Germline V gene data show CDR1 as SGHAT and CDR2 as FQNNGV. V was cut by 2 bases and J by 9 bases, with 8 bases left in between. In DNA, the CDR3 is TGTGCCAGCAGCTTACCGGGTCCTGAGCAGTTCTTC. Translated: CASSLPGPEQFF.

The rearrangement uses TRBV30 and TRBJ2-7; 12 positions agree with TRBD2. The germline V gene has CDR1 GTSNPN and CDR2 SVGIG (reference sequence). J lost 6 bases, V lost 2 bases, and 8 bases had no gene match. The CDR3 consists of 15 residues. The CDR3 sequence is CAWSFRTSGVFEQYF. The CDR3 region has the DNA TGTGCCTGGAGTTTCCGGACTAGCGGGGTCTTCGAGCAGTACTTC.

The gene calls are TRBV10-2 and TRBJ2-1; 9 bases are a match to TRBD2. Germline V gene data show CDR1 as WSHSY and CDR2 as SAAADI. The CDR3 is 15 amino acids. Trimming at V came to 3 bases and at J to 7 bases, leaving 7 bases not matched to a gene. Here the CDR3 DNA reads TGCGCCAGCAGTGACCCGTCTAGCGGGGCTAATGAGCAGTTCTTC. This encodes CASSDPSSGANEQFF.

The chain uses TRBV27 and TRBJ1-4, with 9 bases that match TRBD1. The germline CDR1 and CDR2 sequences are MNHEY and SMNVEV (reference sequence). The CDR3 totals 14 residues. Unmatched junction bases numbered 4, after V lost 6 bases and J lost 5 bases. CDR3 DNA: TGTGCCAGCAGCCCCGGGACAGGGAATGAAAAACTGTTTTTT. Protein sequence: CASSPGTGNEKLFF.

The chain carries TRBV19 and TRBJ2-2, with a tentative D call TRBD2 (6 bases). CDR3 length: 14 residues. Germline values: CDR1 LNHDA, CDR2 SQIVND (reference sequence). The germline V and J ends were trimmed by 9 bases and 4 bases, with 15 bases remaining between them. CDR3 bases: TGTGCCAGCTCGGGACGGGGAGGCACCGGGGAGCTGTTTTTT. Amino acid sequence: CASSGRGGTGELFF.

This clone showed up just a few times. The chain is built from TRBV28 and TRBJ2-3, with 10 bases fitting TRBD2. The germline gives CDR1 MDHEN, CDR2 SYDVKM. CDR3 length equals 17 residues. Trimming at V came to 7 bases and at J to 0 bases, leaving 10 bases not matched to a gene. CDR3 loop: CASTVAGGAFSTDTQYF. CDR3 in DNA: TGTGCCAGCACCGTAGCGGGAGGTGCTTTTAGCACAGATACGCAGTATTTT.

In its sample, this clone was seen a few times. V usage is TRBV19 and J usage is TRBJ2-1; 10 bases align to TRBD2. With V trimmed by 7 bases and J by 7 bases, 10 bases remained unmatched. This CDR3 has 15 residues. Germline V gene data show CDR1 as LNHDA and CDR2 as SQIVND (reference sequence). The CDR3 sequence: CASNVLAGATNEQFF. The CDR3 DNA sequence: TGTGCCAGTAACGTCCTAGCGGGAGCGACAAATGAGCAGTTCTTC.

This chain links TRBV10-3 with TRBJ2-1; 12 bases fit TRBD1. The CDR3 has 15 residues. Per the germline V gene, CDR1 is ENHRY and CDR2 is SYGVKD. J lost 7 bases, V lost 2 bases, and 3 bases had no gene match. The CDR3 loop is CAISELGQGANEQFF. The CDR3 bases are TGTGCCATCAGTGAGCTGGGACAGGGGGCGAATGAGCAGTTCTTC.

The V and J genes are TRBV24-1 and TRBJ2-1; tentatively, D is TRBD2 (7 bases). The V gene lost 1 base and the J gene lost 5 bases, with 17 bases spanning the gap. CDR1 is KGHDR, CDR2 SFDVKD, per germline. The CDR3 covers 17 residues. CDR3 amino acids: CATSDFGGPSINNEQFF. As DNA, the CDR3 is TGTGCCACCAGTGATTTCGGGGGGCCATCGATCAACAATGAGCAGTTCTTC.

The J gene is TRBJ1-2, the V gene TRBV7-2; D is ambiguous. V was cut by 4 bases and J by 6 bases, with 12 bases left in between. Germline V gene sequence: CDR1 SGHTA, CDR2 FQGNSA. The CDR3 spans 13 residues. The CDR3: CASSSRAGDGYTF. CDR3 DNA: TGTGCCAGCAGCTCGCGGGCAGGCGATGGCTACACCTTC. The full variable domain, with the rest looked up from reference TRBV7-2 and TRBJ1-2, is GAGVSQSPSNKVTEKGKDVELRCDPISGHTALYWYRQSLGQGLEFLIYFQGNSAPDKSGLPSDRFSAERTGGSVSTLTIQRTQQEDSAVYLCASSSRAGDGYTFGSGTRLTVV.

The rearrangement links TRBV13 to TRBJ1-2; tentative D call: TRBD1 (5 bases). From germline, CDR1 is PRHDT and CDR2 FYEKMQ (reference sequence). The CDR3 spans 16 residues. V was pared by 4 bases and J by 2 bases, with 17 bases between. The CDR3 bases are TGTGCCAGCAGCTCCACAAGGCGGGGGTTAAACTATGGCTACACCTTC. It encodes CASSSTRRGLNYGYTF.

In nucleotides, the CDR3 is TGTGCCAGCAGTTTGTTAGCGGAGAACCCTAGCGAGCAGTACTTC. As protein: CASSLLAENPSEQYF. This chain joins TRBV27 and TRBJ2-7; tentatively, D is TRBD2 (6 bases). The CDR3 contains 15 residues. The V end lost 3 bases, the J end lost 6 bases, and 18 bases lay between the germline ends. The germline CDR1 and CDR2 sequences are MNHEY and SMNVEV (reference sequence).

The chain is built from TRBV3-1 (or the pseudogene TRBV3-2) and TRBJ2-1, with 9 bases fitting TRBD1. The CDR3 extends over 16 amino acids. V lost 3 bases, J lost 6 bases, and 9 bases stayed unmatched. Per the germline V gene, CDR1 is LGHDT and CDR2 is YNNKEL (reference sequence). The CDR3 sequence is CASSHLTGGHVNEQFF. CDR3 sequence (DNA): TGTGCCAGCAGCCATCTCACAGGGGGCCACGTCAATGAGCAGTTCTTC.

V is TRBV7-9 and J is TRBJ2-6, with 10 bases that match TRBD2. CDR3 size: 18 residues. Germline CDR1 SEHNR, CDR2 FQNEAQ (reference sequence). The J segment lost 0 bases and the V segment lost 5 bases, leaving 7 bases of the junction unmatched. This chain's CDR3 is CASSIRTSGVSGANVLTF. The DNA for the CDR3 is TGTGCCAGCAGCATTAGGACTAGCGGAGTCTCTGGGGCCAACGTCCTGACTTTC.